The clone carrying this T cell receptor beta chain came up a few times. Its antigen is unknown. The entry originates in a study of blood T cells in healthy people across ages. Study-wide results and limits: It was held that the diversity estimates obtained from one million T cells were underestimates.

Per germline, CDR1 SNHLY and CDR2 FYNNEI. The CDR3 runs 15 residues. The V end lost 7 bases, the J end lost 2 bases, and 12 bases lay between the germline ends. With a J-beta primer mix and a sample-barcoded 5' primer, a second PCR ran roughly 6 to 11 cycles. TCRdb called the 5' RACE reads again in MiXCR, with one record for every CDR3 protein. Here the sample spans roughly 1,700,000 distinct CDR3 sequences, roughly 27% being singletons. Isolation yielded PBMCs, at least 7 million per sample, in every case. Samples each had at least 6 micrograms of total RNA extracted. The sample taken for sequencing was blood. The chain carries TRBV2 and TRBJ2-6; D is perhaps TRBD2 (5 bases). This receptor was obtained from a woman in her thirties in good health. CDR3 coding DNA: TGTGCCAGCAAGTCGGGAATAGCTGGGGCCAACGTCCTGACTTTC. It translates to CASKSGIAGANVLTF.